This T cell receptor beta chain is from a study of shared clonotypes between healthy human individuals (dated by TCRdb to 2020 to 2021). Describing the broader study: The cohort comprised two women and three men aged 18 to 49 years. Per donor, three plates each were used for CD4 naive and CD4 memory, two for CD8 naive, and one for CD8 memory. Per donor, leukapheresis produced somewhere between about 0.85 and 8.9 billion PBMCs. The study deeply sequenced blood TCR repertoires of five healthy adults to estimate repertoire size and the extent of clonotype sharing between individuals. Libraries were prepared and TCR repertoires were sequenced by different laboratories using diverse techniques, in order to increase sequencing depth and limit assay-specific biases.

Using the deep immunoSEQ assay, multiplex PCR amplified TCR CDR3 regions from genomic DNA. Extracted genomic DNA from each cell subset was spread evenly across all wells of several immunoSEQ 96-well plates, with each plate serving as a replicate. For sorted subsets, 200 to 250 ng of genomic DNA, equivalent to some 30,000 T cell genomes, went into each replicate PCR. Purified libraries were quantified with a Qubit 3.0 fluorometer, sized on a Bioanalyzer 2100, and re-quantified with the KAPA Library Quantification kit. Every immunoSEQ 96-well plate was sequenced on a separate single-read 150-cycle Illumina NextSeq 550 flow cell. From the authors' description of their analysis: The immunoSEQ output contained only junctional sequences without quality scores, so filtering could not match that applied to full-length reads. Sequences were annotated with PyIR, a Python wrapper for IgBLAST v1.9, and V/J genes and CDR3 were assigned using IMGT germline references. Any read was removed if the V/J assignment was weak (E-value above 1e-6), the CDR3 was missing, or the read contained stop codons, out-of-frame junctions, or ambiguous translated residues. V3J clonotypes were defined by identical inferred V gene, J gene, and CDR3 amino acid sequence. To compute the percentage overlap between repertoires, the number of shared unique clonotypes was divided by the size of the smaller repertoire. RTK rarefaction, the Chao1 estimator, and Recon v2.1 estimates of unobserved clonotypes were used to assess repertoire richness. Generation probabilities for all TCRbeta clonotypes obtained by the gDNA method from a handful of donors were computed using OLGA. TCRdb provides this immuneACCESS table in a form limited to in-frame rearrangements. Some clones are lacking; in checked studies, under half of them reflect an unresolved V gene, and why the rest are absent is not known. V and J calls and clone size follow that table, whereas D and trimming were derived from the DNA. The sample records approximately 840,000 clones, around 96% of which are singletons. The ten largest clones capture about 0.21% of the sample.

Here is what the overall study found, with its caveats: Because the study included only a small number of donors, the genetic and exposure-history diversity represented was limited. Pairwise subsampling indicated that sequencing depth was expected to affect the degree of clonotype sharing among donors. Sampling was restricted to blood, and TCR repertoires in tissues likely differ from the TCR repertoires found in blood. Even with the large sequencing depth, rarefaction of the sorted-subset datasets indicated that sequencing was incomplete. Clonotypes shared by all four sorted-subset donors showed higher generation probabilities than non-shared clonotypes. When four donors were compared, the shared fraction of clonotypes was about 5.2% for naive CD4, over 3% for naive CD8, roughly 2.5% for memory CD4, and 0.4% for memory CD8. Larger estimated clonotype richness was generally found for naive subsets than for memory subsets.

For this clone: Its recognized antigen is unknown. There are no base qualities to consult, and no much larger clone falls within one base.

CD8 naive samples consisted of CD45RO-negative cells that were positively selected for CCR7, yielding a CD45RA+CCR7+ population without TemRA cells. The donors were healthy, HIV-negative adults with no recently reported acute infections or vaccinations. Every donor was a Caucasian adult living in Nashville, Tennessee, USA. Blood was obtained by leukapheresis, after which PBMCs were separated by Ficoll-Histopaque density gradient centrifugation and cryopreserved in liquid nitrogen vapor phase. Analytical flow cytometry was used to check the purity and quantity of every magnetically sorted T cell population. Each sorted fraction had its genomic DNA isolated and then quantified by UV absorbance on a Nanodrop 2000c. V is cut by 5 bases and J by 4 bases, and the space between the germline ends is 15 bases. The germline V gene (reference sequence) specifies MNHEY as CDR1 and SMNVEV as CDR2. From the cysteine up to the phenylalanine, the CDR3 has a length of 15 residues. Only the CDR3 portion is preserved as DNA: 45 bases, with reading frame beginning at the first base.

This receptor was taken from a man aged 25 to 40 in good health. The rearranged chain carries TRBV27 and TRBJ2-1, with TRBD1 as a weak D call on 6 bases. The material sequenced was naive CD8+ T cells sorted from blood. The sample's cell subset or site label is to be understood as: CD45RA+CCR7+. The CDR3 protein: CASSGVGTPYNEQFF. The sequenced DNA is TGTGCCAGCAGTGGGGTAGGGACACCGTACAATGAGCAGTTCTTC.